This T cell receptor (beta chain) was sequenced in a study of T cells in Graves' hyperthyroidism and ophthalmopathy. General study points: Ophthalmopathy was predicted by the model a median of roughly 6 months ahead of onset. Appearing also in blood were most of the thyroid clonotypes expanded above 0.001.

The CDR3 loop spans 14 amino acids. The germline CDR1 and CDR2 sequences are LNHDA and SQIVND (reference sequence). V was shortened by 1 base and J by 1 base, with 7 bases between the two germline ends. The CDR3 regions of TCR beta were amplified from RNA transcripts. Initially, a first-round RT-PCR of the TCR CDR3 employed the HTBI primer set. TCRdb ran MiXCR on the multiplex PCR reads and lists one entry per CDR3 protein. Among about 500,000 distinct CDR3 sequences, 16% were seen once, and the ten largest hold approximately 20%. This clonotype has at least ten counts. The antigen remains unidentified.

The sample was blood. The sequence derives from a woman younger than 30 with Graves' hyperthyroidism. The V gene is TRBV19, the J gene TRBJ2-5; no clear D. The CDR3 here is CASSIGTSQETQYF. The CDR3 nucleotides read TGTGCCAGTAGTATAGGCACGAGCCAAGAGACCCAGTACTTC. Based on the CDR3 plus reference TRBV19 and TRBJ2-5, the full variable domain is DGGITQSPKYLFRKEGQNVTLSCEQNLNHDAMYWYRQDPGQGLRLIYYSQIVNDFQKGDIAEGYSVSREKKESFPLTVTSAQKNPTAFYLCASSIGTSQETQYFGPGTRLLVL.